Sequencing of this TCR beta chain was carried out in a study of blood T cell repertoires in COVID-19. V lost 5 bases and J lost 8; bases outside the gene matches: 10. The CDR3 contains 15 residues. Germline V gene data show CDR1 as MDHEN and CDR2 as SYDVKM. Data came from immunoSEQ multiplex PCR; TCRdb stores just in-frame clones and leaves some out. The sample shows around 200,000 clones, roughly 90% of them seen only once. Recruits, aged roughly 18 to 95 years, lived in about two dozen US areas. Participants had their cohort set by participant-reported clinical history. The receptor was isolated from a man aged 18 to 30 with acute COVID-19. The chain employs TRBV28 and TRBJ2-1; 9 nucleotides match TRBD1. Material: PBMCs or T cells enriched from blood (not recorded which). The CDR3 loop is CASSPTGGDGDEQFF. In DNA form, the CDR3 reads TGTGCCAGCAGTCCTACAGGGGGCGATGGGGATGAGCAGTTCTTC.